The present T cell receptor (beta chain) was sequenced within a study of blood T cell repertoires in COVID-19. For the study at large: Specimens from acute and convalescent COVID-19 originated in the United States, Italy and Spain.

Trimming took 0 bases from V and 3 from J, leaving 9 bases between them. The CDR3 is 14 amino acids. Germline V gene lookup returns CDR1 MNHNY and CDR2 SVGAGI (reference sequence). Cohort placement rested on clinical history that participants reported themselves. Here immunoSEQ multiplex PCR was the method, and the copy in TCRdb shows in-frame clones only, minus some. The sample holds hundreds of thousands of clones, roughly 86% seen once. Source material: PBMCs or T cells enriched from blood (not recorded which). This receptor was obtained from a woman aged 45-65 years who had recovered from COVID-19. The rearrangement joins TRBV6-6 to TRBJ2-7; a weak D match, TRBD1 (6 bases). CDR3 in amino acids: CASSYSAQGYEQYF. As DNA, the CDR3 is TGTGCCAGCAGTTACTCGGCACAGGGCTACGAGCAGTACTTC.